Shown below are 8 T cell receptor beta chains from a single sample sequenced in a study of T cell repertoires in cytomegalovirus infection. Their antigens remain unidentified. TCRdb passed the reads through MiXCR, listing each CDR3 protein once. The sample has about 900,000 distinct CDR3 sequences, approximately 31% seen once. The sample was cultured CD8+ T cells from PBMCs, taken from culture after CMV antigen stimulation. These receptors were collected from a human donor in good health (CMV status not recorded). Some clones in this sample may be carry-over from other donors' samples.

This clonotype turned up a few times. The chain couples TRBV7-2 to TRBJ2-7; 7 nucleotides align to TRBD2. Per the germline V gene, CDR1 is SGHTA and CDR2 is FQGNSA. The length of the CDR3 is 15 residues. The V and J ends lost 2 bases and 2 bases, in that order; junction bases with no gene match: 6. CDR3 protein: CASSLMASGTYEQYF. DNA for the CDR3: TGTGCCAGCAGCTTAATGGCCAGCGGGACCTACGAGCAGTACTTC. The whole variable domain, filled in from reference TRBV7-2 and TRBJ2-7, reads GAGVSQSPSNKVTEKGKDVELRCDPISGHTALYWYRQSLGQGLEFLIYFQGNSAPDKSGLPSDRFSAERTGGSVSTLTIQRTQQEDSAVYLCASSLMASGTYEQYFGPGTRLTVT.

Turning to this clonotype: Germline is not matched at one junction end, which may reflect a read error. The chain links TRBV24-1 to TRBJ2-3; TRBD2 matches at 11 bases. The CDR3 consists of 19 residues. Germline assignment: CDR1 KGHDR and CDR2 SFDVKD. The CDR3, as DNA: TGTACCACCAGTTCTAACCAACCGGGACTAGCGGATTCTACAGATACGCAGTATTTT. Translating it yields CTTSSNQPGLADSTDTQYF.

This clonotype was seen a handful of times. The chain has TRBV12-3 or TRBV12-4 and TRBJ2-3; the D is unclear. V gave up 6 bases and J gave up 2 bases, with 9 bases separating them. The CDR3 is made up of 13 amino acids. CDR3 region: CASSLDDTDTQYF. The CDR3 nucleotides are TGTGCCAGCAGCCTAGATGACACAGATACGCAGTATTTT.

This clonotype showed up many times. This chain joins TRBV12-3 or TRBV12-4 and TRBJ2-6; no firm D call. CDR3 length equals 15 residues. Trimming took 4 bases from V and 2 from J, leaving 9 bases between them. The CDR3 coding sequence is TGTGCCAGCAGTTCCTCTAGGGCTGGGGCCAACGTCCTGACTTTC. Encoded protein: CASSSSRAGANVLTF.

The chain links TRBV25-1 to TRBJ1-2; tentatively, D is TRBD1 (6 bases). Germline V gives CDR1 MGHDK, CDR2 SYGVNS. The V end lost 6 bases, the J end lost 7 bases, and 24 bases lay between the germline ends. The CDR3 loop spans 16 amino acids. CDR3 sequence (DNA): TGTGCCAGCAGCGACAGGACCAATCTTCTAGTACGTGGCTACACCTTC. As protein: CASSDRTNLLVRGYTF.

The CDR3, as DNA: TGTGCCAGCAGTGAGCCGGGACCCGAGCAGTACTTC. Its translation is CASSEPGPEQYF. The V and J genes are TRBV6-1 and TRBJ2-7, with D possibly called TRBD1 or TRBD2 (5 bases each). This CDR3 contains 12 residues. The germline V and J ends were trimmed by 3 bases and 6 bases, with 9 bases remaining between them. The germline V gene has CDR1 MNHNS and CDR2 SASEGT.

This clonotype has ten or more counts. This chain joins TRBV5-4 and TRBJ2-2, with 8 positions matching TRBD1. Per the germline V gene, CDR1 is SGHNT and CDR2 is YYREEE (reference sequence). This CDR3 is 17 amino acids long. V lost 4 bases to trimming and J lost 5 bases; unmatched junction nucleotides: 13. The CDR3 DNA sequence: TGTGCCAGCAGCACCCCCCGGCAGGGGGCGAGGACCGGGGAGCTGTTTTTT. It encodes CASSTPRQGARTGELFF.

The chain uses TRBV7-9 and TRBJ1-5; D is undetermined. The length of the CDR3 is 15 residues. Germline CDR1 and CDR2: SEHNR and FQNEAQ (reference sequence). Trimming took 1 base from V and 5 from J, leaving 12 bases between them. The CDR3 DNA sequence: TGTGCCAGCAGCTTAGGGCCTGAGGCGTATCAGCCCCAGCATTTT. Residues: CASSLGPEAYQPQHF.